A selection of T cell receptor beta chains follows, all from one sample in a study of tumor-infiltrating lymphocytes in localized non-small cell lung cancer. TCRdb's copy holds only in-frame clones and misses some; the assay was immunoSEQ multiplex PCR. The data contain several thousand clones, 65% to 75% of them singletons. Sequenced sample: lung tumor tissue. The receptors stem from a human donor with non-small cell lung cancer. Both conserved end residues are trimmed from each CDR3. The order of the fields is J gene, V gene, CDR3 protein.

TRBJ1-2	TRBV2	ASRGDAREGYT
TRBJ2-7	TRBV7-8	ASSLPGTGGRGEQY
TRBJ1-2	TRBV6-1	ASSASGGRGNYGYT
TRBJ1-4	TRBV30	AWTGGGGKLF
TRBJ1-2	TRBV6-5	ASSYRGYGYT
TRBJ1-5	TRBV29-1	SVVEGDPRQPQH
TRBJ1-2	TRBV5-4	ASSLEGANYGYT
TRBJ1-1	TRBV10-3	AISDKGNTEAF
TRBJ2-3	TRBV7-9	ASSPTGFSTDTQY
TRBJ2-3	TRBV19	ASSEGDDTQY
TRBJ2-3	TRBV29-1	SVSRGGTTDTQY
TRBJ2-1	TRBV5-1	ASSPSTRGIENEQF
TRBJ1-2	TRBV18	ASSPPTGLYGYT
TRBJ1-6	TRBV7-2	ASSLIGYSPLH
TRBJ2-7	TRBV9	ASSVAGTPYEQY
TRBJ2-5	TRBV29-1	SVAGDIGETQY
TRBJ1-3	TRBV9	ASSVGGQGNTIY
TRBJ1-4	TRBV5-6	ASSRKEGNEKLF
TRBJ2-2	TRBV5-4	ASSYTSGGPGELF
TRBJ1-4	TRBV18	ASSPAPTNEKLF
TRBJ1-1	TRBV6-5	ASSRDKNTEAF
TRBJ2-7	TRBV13	ASSLGSREQY
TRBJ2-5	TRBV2	ASTHLVRHRETQY